This T cell receptor beta chain was captured in a study of human T cells and chemical hapten exposure. Overall study context: Sensitization applied 2% DPC to approximately 2 cm by approximately 2 cm of upper inner arm skin.

Documented time point: patch test 1, 2 weeks after DPC sensitization. The treatment: therapeutic diphenylcyclopropenone sensitization with weekly scalp DPC. The germline CDR1 and CDR2 sequences are DFQATT and SNEGSKA (reference sequence). V was trimmed by 4 bases and J by 1 base, leaving 9 bases between them. The CDR3 is 13 residues long. TCRdb recomputed calls from the RACE reads with MiXCR, one row per CDR3 protein. Counted here are roughly 200,000 distinct CDR3 sequences, around 22% occurring once; the ten biggest clones make up under 7.5%. This clonotype was obtained from a woman aged 50 to 60 with alopecia areata. Some clones in this sample may be carry-over from other donors' samples. The source was whole blood, collected in connection with sensitization to the hapten diphenylcyclopropenone (DPC). The V call is TRBV20-1, the J call TRBJ2-3; a possible D gene is TRBD2 (6 bases). Here the CDR3 reads CSAKRARTDTQYF. CDR3 DNA: TGCAGTGCTAAGCGGGCGCGCACAGATACGCAGTATTTT.